Below are 27 T cell receptor beta chains sequenced from a single sample in a study of human T cells and chemical hapten exposure. TCRdb recomputed calls from the RACE reads with MiXCR, one row per CDR3 protein. The sample has 110,000 or so distinct CDR3 sequences, less than 35% seen once; the top ten hold around 2.7%. Documented time point: patch test 3, about 24 weeks after DPC sensitization. The treatment: therapeutic diphenylcyclopropenone sensitization with weekly scalp DPC. This specimen consisted of whole blood, obtained in connection with sensitization to the hapten diphenylcyclopropenone (DPC). Every receptor here comes from a man aged 35-49 years with alopecia areata. Some clones in this sample may be carry-over from other donors' samples.

The chain recombines TRBV20-1 with TRBJ2-7; possibly TRBD2 for D (6 bases). This CDR3 is built from 13 residues. Trimming removed 5 bases at V and 0 bases at J, with 11 bases between. Germline CDR1 is DFQATT and CDR2 is SNEGSKA (reference sequence). CDR3 protein: CSALAESSYEQYF. The CDR3 nucleotides are TGCAGTGCTTTAGCGGAAAGCTCCTACGAGCAGTACTTC.

This clonotype has just a few counts. The V and J genes are TRBV29-1 and TRBJ1-5; no reliable D call. The CDR3 loop spans 12 amino acids. V was pared by 4 bases and J by 1 base, with 5 bases between. Germline CDR1 and CDR2: SQVTM and ANQGSEA. The CDR3 loop is CSVGGSNQPQHF. CDR3 nucleotides: TGCAGCGTTGGAGGGAGCAATCAGCCCCAGCATTTT.

The CDR3 here is CASSYGSYTDTQYF. CDR3 coding DNA: TGTGCCAGCAGTTACGGTAGTTACACAGATACGCAGTATTTT. The gene calls are TRBV6-5 and TRBJ2-3, with unresolved D. Germline-derived CDR1 and CDR2 are MNHEY and SVGAGI. Trimming cost V 2 bases and J 2 bases, with 8 bases left between them. The CDR3 is 14 amino acids.

V and J are TRBV6-1 and TRBJ2-7; 12 bases agree with TRBD1. In germline, CDR1 is MNHNS, CDR2 SASEGT. This CDR3 is 15 amino acids long. Germline trimming cut 0 bases from V and 7 bases from J; bases unmatched to any gene: 4. The DNA for the CDR3 is TGTGCCAGCAGTGAAGCCGGGACAGGGGGCAGGGAGCAGTACTTC. This gives the protein CASSEAGTGGREQYF.

This clonotype was seen more than once but under ten times. The rearrangement joins TRBV20-1 to TRBJ2-1; D is tentatively TRBD1 or TRBD2 (5 bases each). The CDR3 has 17 amino acids. The germline V and J ends were trimmed by 0 bases and 8 bases, with 23 bases remaining between them. The germline V gene encodes CDR1 DFQATT and CDR2 SNEGSKA (reference sequence). CDR3 nucleotides: TGCAGTGCTAGAGATCGGTCCGGCACCGGGACCCCATATGAGCAGTTCTTC. It specifies CSARDRSGTGTPYEQFF.

The chain links TRBV5-1 to TRBJ2-7; D is possibly TRBD2 (6 bases). CDR1 and CDR2 from the germline V gene are SGHRS and YFSETQ. V gave up 4 bases and J gave up 1 base, with 18 bases separating them. The CDR3 runs to 16 residues. Here the CDR3 DNA reads TGCGCCAGCAGCACGGAGGGCGGAGGTGGATCCTACGAGCAGTACTTC. Its translation: CASSTEGGGGSYEQYF.

This sequence joins TRBV29-1 and TRBJ2-7; 8 bases align to TRBD1. This CDR3 has 13 residues. The germline gives CDR1 SQVTM, CDR2 ANQGSEA. V gave up 5 bases and J gave up 1 base; unmatched junction bases: 4. The DNA of the CDR3 is TGCAGCGTTAGGACAGGGTTGTCCTACGAGCAGTACTTC. As protein: CSVRTGLSYEQYF.

V is TRBV4-3 and J is TRBJ2-3; D ambiguous. The CDR3 consists of 15 residues. V lost 0 bases to trimming and J lost 5 bases, with 12 bases between them. Germline CDR1 LGHNA, CDR2 YSLEER. The CDR3 reads CASSQDRAGQDTQYF. CDR3 nucleotide sequence: TGCGCCAGCAGCCAAGATAGGGCAGGTCAAGATACGCAGTATTTT.

CDR3 residues: CASSLTGRDTQYF. The CDR3 DNA reads as TGTGCCAGCAGCTTGACGGGCCGGGATACGCAGTATTTT. This chain connects TRBV7-9 to TRBJ2-3; D is undetermined. V dropped 3 bases and J dropped 6 bases, with 10 bases sitting between them. The CDR3 extends over 13 amino acids. CDR1 and CDR2 from the germline V gene are SEHNR and FQNEAQ (reference sequence).

V is TRBV20-1 and J is TRBJ1-1; D is undetermined. The CDR3 totals 14 residues. Germline CDR1 DFQATT, CDR2 SNEGSKA (reference sequence). V lost 5 bases, J lost 1 base, and 14 bases lay in between. The CDR3 is CSALVDGKNTEAFF. DNA of the CDR3: TGCAGTGCTTTAGTGGACGGGAAGAACACTGAAGCTTTCTTT.

The J gene is TRBJ2-1, the V gene TRBV2, with TRBD2 matching 10 bases. The junction had 12 bases not matched to a gene; V was cut back by 1 base and J by 6 bases. CDR1 and CDR2 (germline): SNHLY, FYNNEI. The CDR3 loop spans 18 amino acids. For the CDR3, the DNA is TGTGCCAGCAGTGAAGTCTTCCTAGCGGGAGTGGGGGGCAATGAGCAGTTCTTC. Translation gives CASSEVFLAGVGGNEQFF.

The chain uses TRBV12-3 or TRBV12-4 and TRBJ2-1; TRBD1 is a possible D gene (8 bases). This CDR3 contains 16 residues. Deletions cut 4 bases from V and 7 bases from J, with 20 bases between. The CDR3 loop reads CASSSNFGQGGNEQFF. CDR3 coding DNA: TGTGCCAGCAGTTCAAACTTCGGACAGGGAGGGAATGAGCAGTTCTTC.

The chain has TRBV29-1 and TRBJ2-1; D is possibly TRBD2 (5 bases). The CDR3 sequence is 12 residues long. Trimming left V 3 bases short and J 9 bases short, with 12 bases between. CDR1 is SQVTM and CDR2 is ANQGSEA in the germline V gene. CDR3 loop: CSVEEPLAEQFF. The CDR3 bases are TGCAGCGTTGAGGAGCCGCTAGCTGAGCAGTTCTTC.

The rearrangement uses TRBV19 and TRBJ2-1; D not certain. In germline, CDR1 is LNHDA, CDR2 SQIVND (reference sequence). Trimming cost V 3 bases and J 0 bases, with 9 bases left between them. The CDR3 runs to 15 residues. CDR3 protein: CASSITRSSYNEQFF. The CDR3 nucleotides read TGTGCCAGTAGTATTACCCGGAGCTCCTACAATGAGCAGTTCTTC.

A note on this clonotype: Mismatch with germline at one junction end may stem from a read error. The CDR3 DNA is TGTGCCAGCAGCAAAGACAGCTATGGCTACACCTTC. Amino acid sequence: CASSKDSYGYTF. The chain joins TRBV14 to TRBJ1-2, with D maybe TRBD1 (5 bases). Germline CDR1 and CDR2: SGHDN and FVKESK. The CDR3 is 12 amino acids.

The chain employs TRBV6-5 and TRBJ2-2; TRBD1 might be the D (6 bases). Per the germline V gene, CDR1 is MNHEY and CDR2 is SVGAGI. The length of the CDR3 is 15 residues. V was shortened by 6 bases and J by 6 bases, with 17 bases between the two germline ends. CDR3 nucleotide sequence: TGTGCCAGCAGCGAATACGGGACACCGTCCGGGGAGCTGTTTTTT. This gives the protein CASSEYGTPSGELFF.

This clonotype occurred a few times. This sequence joins TRBV6-6 and TRBJ2-2; D is undetermined. V was shortened by 6 bases and J by 8 bases, with 7 bases between the two germline ends. The CDR3 sequence is 11 residues long. The germline V gene encodes CDR1 MNHNY and CDR2 SVGAGI (reference sequence). The CDR3 nucleotides are TGTGCCAGCAGAGTCTTGGGGGAGCTGTTTTTT. It yields the protein CASRVLGELFF.

This chain links TRBV19 with TRBJ2-1; perhaps TRBD2 as D (6 bases). In germline, CDR1 is LNHDA, CDR2 SQIVND (reference sequence). The ends were cut back, 10 bases at V and 8 bases at J, with 24 bases in the middle. The CDR3 is 15 residues long. CDR3 nucleotide sequence: TGTGCCACCTCTGTGCTCGGAGGGATAATCGATGAGCAGTTCTTC. Its protein is CATSVLGGIIDEQFF.

The V gene is TRBV20-1, the J gene TRBJ2-7, with a possible D match to TRBD2 (6 bases). The CDR3 has 14 residues. The V end lost 0 bases, the J end lost 6 bases, and 15 bases lay between the germline ends. Germline V CDR1 and CDR2: DFQATT, SNEGSKA (reference sequence). The CDR3, as DNA: TGCAGTGCTAGAGAGCCCTCCCGCGGGATCGAGCAGTACTTC. Amino acid sequence: CSAREPSRGIEQYF.

This clonotype was seen a handful of times. This rearrangement joins TRBV24-1 to TRBJ2-3, with 8 positions matching TRBD1. CDR3 length: 16 amino acids. In germline, CDR1 is KGHDR, CDR2 SFDVKD. J gave up 1 base and V 3 bases, and 5 bases lay outside the gene matches. DNA of the CDR3: TGTGCCACCAGTGATACGGACAGGGTGGGCACAGATACGCAGTATTTT. The encoded protein is CATSDTDRVGTDTQYF.

The chain links TRBV5-1 to TRBJ1-1; 8 bases are a match to TRBD1. This CDR3 has 14 amino acids. V trimming: 5 bases; J trimming: 1 base; junction bases outside the gene matches: 4. Germline-derived CDR1 and CDR2 are SGHRS and YFSETQ. CDR3 loop: CASRAGGGNTEAFF. The CDR3 nucleotides are TGCGCCAGCAGGGCAGGGGGCGGGAACACTGAAGCTTTCTTT.

This clonotype was detected a few times. The junction departs from the called germline gene at one end, perhaps through a read error. The rearrangement joins TRBV5-1 to TRBJ1-1; the D gene is possibly TRBD1 (5 bases). Germline CDR1 reads SGHRS; CDR2 reads YFSETQ. The CDR3 consists of 11 residues. The CDR3 nucleotides read TGCGCCAGCAGATTGGACACCAACGCTTTCTTT. It is translated as CASRLDTNAFF.

J is TRBJ2-2 and V is TRBV2; 14 bases line up with TRBD2. The CDR3 length is 15 residues. Germline trimming cut 6 bases from V and 7 bases from J; bases unmatched to any gene: 4. In germline, CDR1 is SNHLY, CDR2 FYNNEI. The CDR3 loop is CASRGTSGSHGELFF. CDR3 sequence (DNA): TGTGCCAGCAGAGGGACTAGCGGGAGTCACGGGGAGCTGTTTTTT.

The genes are TRBV20-1 and TRBJ1-5; 9 bases are shared with TRBD1. The CDR3 covers 14 residues. Germline CDR1 is DFQATT and CDR2 is SNEGSKA (reference sequence). Trimming took 3 bases from V and 5 from J; bases not matched to a gene: 5. In DNA, the CDR3 is TGCAGTGCTAGTAGAGGGACAGGGTATCAGCCCCAGCATTTT. This encodes CSASRGTGYQPQHF.

This clonotype was recorded once. The chain couples TRBV25-1 to TRBJ2-3; TRBD2 matches 11 bases. The length of the CDR3 is 16 residues. The V segment lost 1 base and the J segment 6 bases; nucleotides outside the gene matches: 6. Per the germline V gene, CDR1 is MGHDK and CDR2 is SYGVNS. CDR3 loop: CASSEFTSGGRDTQYF. The CDR3 DNA reads as TGTGCCAGCAGTGAATTCACTAGCGGGGGACGGGATACGCAGTATTTT.

The CDR3 DNA sequence: TGTGCCAGCAGTGTAGGCCATTATGAAGCTTTCTTT. Translated: CASSVGHYEAFF. The J gene is TRBJ1-1, the V gene TRBV6-1; D gene uncertain. Germline loops: CDR1 MNHNS, CDR2 SASEGT. The CDR3 runs 12 residues. V lost 4 bases and J lost 7, with 10 bases in between.

This clonotype was counted between two and nine times. The gene calls are TRBV29-1 and TRBJ2-6; 10 nucleotides align to TRBD1. The CDR3 runs to 17 residues. Germline trimming cut 6 bases from V and 4 bases from J; bases unmatched to any gene: 12. Germline values: CDR1 SQVTM, CDR2 ANQGSEA. The CDR3 reads CSVAGQGSGGGANVLTF. The CDR3 DNA follows: TGCAGCGTAGCGGGACAGGGGAGTGGAGGAGGGGCCAACGTCCTGACTTTC.